These T cell receptor beta chains were read from a single sample in a study of patients and donors after allogeneic stem cell transplantation. MiXCR, applied by TCRdb to the RT-PCR reads, yields one record per CDR3 protein. The sample lists roughly 880,000 distinct CDR3 sequences; roughly 18% were seen once. The specimen was blood, either unsorted or a sorted T cell fraction (not recorded which). Source of these receptors: a human donor who was either an allogeneic HSCT recipient or a stem cell or donor lymphocyte infusion donor (not recorded which). It is not recorded whose cells these are; they may come from a transplant donor. CDR3s include the opening cysteine and the closing phenylalanine or tryptophan. The listing skips clone size in some rows; elsewhere it reads once, few, many or a size class.

j_call: TRBJ2-6
clone_size: many
v_call: TRBV27
cdr3_length: 14
cdr3_aa: CASSGTSGANVLTF

j_call: TRBJ1-5
clone_size: few
v_call: TRBV20-1
cdr3_length: 14
cdr3_aa: CSARESGFNQPQHF

j_call: TRBJ1-1
clone_size: NA
v_call: TRBV12-3/TRBV12-4
cdr3_length: 14
cdr3_aa: CATSFGGRNTEAFF

j_call: TRBJ2-5
clone_size: few
v_call: TRBV15
cdr3_length: 14
cdr3_aa: CATSRSGRQETQYF

j_call: TRBJ1-4
clone_size: NA
v_call: TRBV4-3
cdr3_length: 15
cdr3_aa: CASSQRPMPGEKLFF

j_call: TRBJ2-7
clone_size: few
v_call: TRBV27
cdr3_length: 15
cdr3_aa: CASSLYIAGGDEQYF

j_call: TRBJ2-3
clone_size: NA
v_call: TRBV4-2
cdr3_length: 14
cdr3_aa: CASSQVLGTDTQYF

j_call: TRBJ1-1
clone_size: NA
v_call: TRBV5-1
cdr3_length: 16
cdr3_aa: CASSLIGGPLMSEAFF

j_call: TRBJ2-7
clone_size: few
v_call: TRBV27
cdr3_length: 13
cdr3_aa: CASSLRHPHEQYF

j_call: TRBJ2-2
clone_size: NA
v_call: TRBV20-1
cdr3_length: 13
cdr3_aa: CSARDTNTGELFF

j_call: TRBJ2-7
clone_size: few
v_call: TRBV20-1
cdr3_length: 14
cdr3_aa: CSARSPRHGNEQYF

j_call: TRBJ1-5
clone_size: NA
v_call: TRBV20-1
cdr3_length: 15
cdr3_aa: CSARDFGQGNQPQHF

j_call: TRBJ1-1
clone_size: NA
v_call: TRBV4-1
cdr3_length: 15
cdr3_aa: CASSQGTVLNTEAFF

j_call: TRBJ1-6
clone_size: NA
v_call: TRBV11-2
cdr3_length: 12
cdr3_aa: CASSWELGPLHF

j_call: TRBJ2-7
clone_size: NA
v_call: TRBV28
cdr3_length: 13
cdr3_aa: CAIAGQRDYEQYF

j_call: TRBJ2-1
clone_size: NA
v_call: TRBV12-3/TRBV12-4
cdr3_length: 13
cdr3_aa: CASSLNYGGEQFF

j_call: TRBJ2-1
clone_size: few
v_call: TRBV6-5
cdr3_length: 11
cdr3_aa: CASLQGGEQFF

j_call: TRBJ2-5
clone_size: NA
v_call: TRBV21-1
cdr3_length: 13
cdr3_aa: CASRRRYQETQYF

j_call: TRBJ1-5
clone_size: NA
v_call: TRBV20-1
cdr3_length: 14
cdr3_aa: CSARGVGSNQPQHF

j_call: TRBJ2-7
clone_size: NA
v_call: TRBV4-1
cdr3_length: 13
cdr3_aa: CASSPWTEYEQYF

j_call: TRBJ1-1
clone_size: few
v_call: TRBV4-1
cdr3_length: 15
cdr3_aa: CASSPITVGNTEAFF

j_call: TRBJ1-2
clone_size: NA
v_call: TRBV20-1
cdr3_length: 15
cdr3_aa: CSARDFPAGPYGYTF

j_call: TRBJ1-1
clone_size: NA
v_call: TRBV18
cdr3_length: 14
cdr3_aa: CASSPVTGDTEAFF

j_call: TRBJ2-7
clone_size: NA
v_call: TRBV29-1
cdr3_length: 12
cdr3_aa: CSVELANYEQYF

j_call: TRBJ2-6
clone_size: few
v_call: TRBV5-5
cdr3_length: 16
cdr3_aa: CASSLGQISGANVLTF

j_call: TRBJ2-1
clone_size: NA
v_call: TRBV30
cdr3_length: 12
cdr3_aa: CAWSDGRGEQFF

j_call: TRBJ2-2
clone_size: few
v_call: TRBV7-3
cdr3_length: 16
cdr3_aa: CASSSQRGRNTGELFF

j_call: TRBJ1-2
clone_size: few
v_call: TRBV25-1
cdr3_length: 14
cdr3_aa: CASSESQGAHGYTF

j_call: TRBJ2-7
clone_size: few
v_call: TRBV10-3
cdr3_length: 12
cdr3_aa: CATHSGSYEQYF

j_call: TRBJ1-2
clone_size: many
v_call: TRBV4-3
cdr3_length: 14
cdr3_aa: CASSPTGSNYGYTF

j_call: TRBJ2-3
clone_size: few
v_call: TRBV20-1
cdr3_length: 15
cdr3_aa: CSATQPGLYTDTQYF

j_call: TRBJ1-2
clone_size: NA
v_call: TRBV20-1
cdr3_length: 13
cdr3_aa: CSARLGQNYGYTF

j_call: TRBJ1-2
clone_size: NA
v_call: TRBV7-2
cdr3_length: 13
cdr3_aa: CASSSQGASGYTF

j_call: TRBJ2-2
clone_size: NA
v_call: TRBV5-1
cdr3_length: 15
cdr3_aa: CASSLTSGTGGELFF

j_call: TRBJ2-3
clone_size: many
v_call: TRBV12-3/TRBV12-4
cdr3_length: 14
cdr3_aa: CASSFAYSGDTQYF

j_call: TRBJ1-2
clone_size: NA
v_call: TRBV11-2
cdr3_length: 14
cdr3_aa: CASSTDRVYYGYTF

j_call: TRBJ2-7
clone_size: many
v_call: TRBV10-3
cdr3_length: 14
cdr3_aa: CASLRGTGAYEQYF

j_call: TRBJ2-5
clone_size: few
v_call: TRBV11-2
cdr3_length: 13
cdr3_aa: CASSLADAETQYF

j_call: TRBJ1-3
clone_size: NA
v_call: TRBV29-1
cdr3_length: 14
cdr3_aa: CSVRQMSSGNTIYF

j_call: TRBJ2-5
clone_size: few
v_call: TRBV25-1
cdr3_length: 12
cdr3_aa: CASTGVQETQYF

j_call: TRBJ2-7
clone_size: many
v_call: TRBV28
cdr3_length: 13
cdr3_aa: CASSSRGSYEQYF

j_call: TRBJ1-3
clone_size: NA
v_call: TRBV20-1
cdr3_length: 14
cdr3_aa: CSAFYGRDGNTIYF

j_call: TRBJ2-1
clone_size: few
v_call: TRBV21-1
cdr3_length: 13
cdr3_aa: CASSKRDTAEQFF

j_call: TRBJ2-1
clone_size: many
v_call: TRBV12-3/TRBV12-4
cdr3_length: 14
cdr3_aa: CASTLTSRWHEQFF

j_call: TRBJ2-1
clone_size: NA
v_call: TRBV3-1
cdr3_length: 18
cdr3_aa: CASSHLPTSGTFYNEQFF

j_call: TRBJ2-7
clone_size: NA
v_call: TRBV7-2
cdr3_length: 12
cdr3_aa: CASSRWGDEQYF

j_call: TRBJ2-3
clone_size: many
v_call: TRBV27
cdr3_length: 12
cdr3_aa: CASSSHTDTQYF

j_call: TRBJ1-2
clone_size: few
v_call: TRBV29-1
cdr3_length: 12
cdr3_aa: CSVAREGGGYTF

j_call: TRBJ2-7
clone_size: NA
v_call: TRBV5-4
cdr3_length: 15
cdr3_aa: CASSFSQGLSYEQYF

j_call: TRBJ2-7
clone_size: few
v_call: TRBV27
cdr3_length: 13
cdr3_aa: CASSRAGEYEQYF

j_call: TRBJ2-7
clone_size: few
v_call: TRBV7-2
cdr3_length: 15
cdr3_aa: CASSLDTGLSYEQYF

j_call: TRBJ2-2
clone_size: NA
v_call: TRBV11-2
cdr3_length: 15
cdr3_aa: CASSLRQGVTGELFF